What follows is one T cell receptor (beta chain) and its context. What it binds is not known. The sample comes from a study of T cell responses to AZD1222 COVID-19 vaccine. In the study overall: Second-dose recipients at about 4 or about 12 weeks were treated as one pooled group.

Study-level points and caveats: Reportedly, nearly half the spike-specific TCRs target unmutated variant regions.

Only in-frame clones appear in the TCRdb table, and some are missing; sequencing was by immunoSEQ multiplex PCR. The table includes around 110,000 clones, 87% detected once. Germline V gene sequence: CDR1 MNHEY, CDR2 SVGAGI. This CDR3 is built from 10 residues. The V end was cut by 7 bases, the J end by 7 bases, with 5 bases between. The rearrangement joins TRBV6-5 to TRBJ1-5, with D unclear. The source is an adult in good health. Material: peripheral blood, obtained on day 0 of AZD1222 vaccination. Here the CDR3 reads CASNSQPQHF. The CDR3 nucleotides are TGTGCCAGCAACTCGCAGCCCCAGCATTTT.